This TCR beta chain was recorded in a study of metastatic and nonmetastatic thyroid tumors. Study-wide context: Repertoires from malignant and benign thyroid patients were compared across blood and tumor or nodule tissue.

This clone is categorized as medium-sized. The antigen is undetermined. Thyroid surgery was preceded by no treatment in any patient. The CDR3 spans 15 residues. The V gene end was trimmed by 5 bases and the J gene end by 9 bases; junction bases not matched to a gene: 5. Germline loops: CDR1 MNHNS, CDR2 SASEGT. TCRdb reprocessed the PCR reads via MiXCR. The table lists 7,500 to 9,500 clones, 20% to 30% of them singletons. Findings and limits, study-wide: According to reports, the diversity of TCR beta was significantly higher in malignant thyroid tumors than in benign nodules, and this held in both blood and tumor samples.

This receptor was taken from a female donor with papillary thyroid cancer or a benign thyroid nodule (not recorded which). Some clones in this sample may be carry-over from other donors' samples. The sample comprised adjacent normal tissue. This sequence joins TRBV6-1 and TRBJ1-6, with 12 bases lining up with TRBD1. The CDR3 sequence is CASSLGTGGFSPLHF. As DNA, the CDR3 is TGTGCCAGCAGTCTCGGGACAGGGGGCTTTTCACCCCTCCACTTT.